This T cell receptor (beta chain) is from a study of cytomegalovirus exposure and HLA in healthy donors. Study findings and constraints: Cytomegalovirus association was assigned to more than 150 TCR beta chains.

After removal of 8 bases from V and 0 bases from J, the junction contained 4 bases not matched to a gene. CDR1 and CDR2 (germline): MNHNS, SASEGT. There are 14 residues in the CDR3. Assay used: immunoSEQ multiplex PCR; TCRdb lists only in-frame clones, some missing. The sample lists approximately 160,000 clones, approximately 84% occurring once. Of note for this clone: What it binds is unknown.

The sample comprised PBMCs. This clonotype originated in a man aged 30-40 years in good health and CMV-seropositive. The V call is TRBV6-1, the J call TRBJ2-3; TRBD1 aligns across 8 bases. CDR3 in amino acids: CASFDRGSTDTQYF. CDR3 DNA sequence: TGTGCCAGCTTTGACAGGGGCAGCACAGATACGCAGTATTTT.